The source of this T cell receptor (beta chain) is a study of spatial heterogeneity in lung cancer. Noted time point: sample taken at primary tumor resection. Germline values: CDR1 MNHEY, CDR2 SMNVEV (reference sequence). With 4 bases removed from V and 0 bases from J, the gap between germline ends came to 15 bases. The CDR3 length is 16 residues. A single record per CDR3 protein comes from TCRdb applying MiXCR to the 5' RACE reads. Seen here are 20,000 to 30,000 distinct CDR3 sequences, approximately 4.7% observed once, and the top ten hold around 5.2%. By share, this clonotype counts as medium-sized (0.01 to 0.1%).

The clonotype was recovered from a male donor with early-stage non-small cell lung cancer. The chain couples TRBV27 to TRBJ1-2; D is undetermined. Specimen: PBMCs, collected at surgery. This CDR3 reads CASSWTRAAANYGYTF. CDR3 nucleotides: TGTGCCAGCAGTTGGACGAGGGCCGCAGCTAACTATGGCTACACCTTC.